The T cell receptor (beta chain) under discussion was sequenced for a study of T cell repertoires in cytomegalovirus infection. The wider study: The public TCR beta signatures pointed to both CMV infection and matching HLA type. Study-wide results and caveats: Cumulative frequency of public TCR beta families picked out carriers of CMV plus the relevant HLA. CMV-specific HLA-C-restricted TCR beta clonotypes dominated the ex vivo response.

TCRdb re-called the reads with MiXCR, one entry per CDR3 protein. The sample has some 250,000 distinct CDR3 sequences, over 8% seen once. Concerning this clonotype itself: Its target is not known.

This receptor was taken from a human donor in good health (CMV status not recorded). Some clones in this sample may be carry-over from other donors' samples. Sequencing used PBMCs.

The CDR3 sequence: CATPPTGKNTEAFF. CDR3 nucleotides: TGTGCCACCCCCCCGACAGGGAAGAACACTGAAGCTTTCTTT. The rearrangement uses TRBV2 and TRBJ1-1, with TRBD1 identical over 7 bases. Per germline, CDR1 SNHLY and CDR2 FYNNEI. This CDR3 comprises 14 residues. V lost 10 bases to trimming and J lost 1 base; unmatched junction nucleotides: 9.